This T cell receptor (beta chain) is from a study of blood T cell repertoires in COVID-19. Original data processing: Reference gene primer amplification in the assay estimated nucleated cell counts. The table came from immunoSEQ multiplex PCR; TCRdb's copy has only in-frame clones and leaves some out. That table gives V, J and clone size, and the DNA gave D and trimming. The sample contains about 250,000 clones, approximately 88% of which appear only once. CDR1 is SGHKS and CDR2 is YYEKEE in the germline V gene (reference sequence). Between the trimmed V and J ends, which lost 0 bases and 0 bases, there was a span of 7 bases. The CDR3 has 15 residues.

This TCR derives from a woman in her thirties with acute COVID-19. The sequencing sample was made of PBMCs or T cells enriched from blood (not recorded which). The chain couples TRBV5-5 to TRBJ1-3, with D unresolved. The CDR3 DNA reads TGTGCCAGCAGCTTGGACATCTCCTCTGGAAACACCATATATTTT. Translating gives CASSLDISSGNTIYF.